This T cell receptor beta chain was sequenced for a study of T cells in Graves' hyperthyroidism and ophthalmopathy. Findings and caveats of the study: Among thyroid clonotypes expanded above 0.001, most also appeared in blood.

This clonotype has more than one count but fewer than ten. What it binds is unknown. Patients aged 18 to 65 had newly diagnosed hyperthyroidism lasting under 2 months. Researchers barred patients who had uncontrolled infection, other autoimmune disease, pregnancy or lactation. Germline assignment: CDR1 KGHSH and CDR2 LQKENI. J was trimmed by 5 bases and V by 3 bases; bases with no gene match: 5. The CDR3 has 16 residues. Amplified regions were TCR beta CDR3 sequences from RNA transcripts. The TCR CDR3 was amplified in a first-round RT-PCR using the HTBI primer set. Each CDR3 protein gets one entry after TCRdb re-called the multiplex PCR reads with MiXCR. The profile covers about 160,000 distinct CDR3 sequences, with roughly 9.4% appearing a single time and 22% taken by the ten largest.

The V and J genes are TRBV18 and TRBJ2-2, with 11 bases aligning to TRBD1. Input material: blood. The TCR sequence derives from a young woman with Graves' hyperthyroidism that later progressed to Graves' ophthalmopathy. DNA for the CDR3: TGTGCCAGCTCACCTGAGGACAGGGGGCAAACCGGGGAGCTGTTTTTT. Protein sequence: CASSPEDRGQTGELFF. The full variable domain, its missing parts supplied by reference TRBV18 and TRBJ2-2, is NAGVMQNPRHLVRRRGQEARLRCSPMKGHSHVYWYRQLPEEGLKFMVYLQKENIIDESGMPKERFSAEFPKEGPSILRIQQVVRGDSAAYFCASSPEDRGQTGELFFGEGSRLTVL.